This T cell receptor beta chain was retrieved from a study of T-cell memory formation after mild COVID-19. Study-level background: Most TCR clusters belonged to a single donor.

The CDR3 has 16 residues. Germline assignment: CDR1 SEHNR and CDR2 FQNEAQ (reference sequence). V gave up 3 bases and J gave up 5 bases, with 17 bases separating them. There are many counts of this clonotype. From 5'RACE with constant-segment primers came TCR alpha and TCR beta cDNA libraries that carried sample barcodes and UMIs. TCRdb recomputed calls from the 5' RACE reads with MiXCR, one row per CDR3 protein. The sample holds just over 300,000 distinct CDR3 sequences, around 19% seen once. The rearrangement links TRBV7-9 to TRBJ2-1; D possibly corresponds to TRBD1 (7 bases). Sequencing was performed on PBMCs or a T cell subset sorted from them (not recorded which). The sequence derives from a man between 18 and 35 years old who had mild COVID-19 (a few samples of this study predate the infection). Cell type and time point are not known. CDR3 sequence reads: CASSLEGAFLDNEQFF. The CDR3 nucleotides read TGTGCCAGCAGCTTGGAGGGGGCGTTTCTCGACAATGAGCAGTTCTTC.